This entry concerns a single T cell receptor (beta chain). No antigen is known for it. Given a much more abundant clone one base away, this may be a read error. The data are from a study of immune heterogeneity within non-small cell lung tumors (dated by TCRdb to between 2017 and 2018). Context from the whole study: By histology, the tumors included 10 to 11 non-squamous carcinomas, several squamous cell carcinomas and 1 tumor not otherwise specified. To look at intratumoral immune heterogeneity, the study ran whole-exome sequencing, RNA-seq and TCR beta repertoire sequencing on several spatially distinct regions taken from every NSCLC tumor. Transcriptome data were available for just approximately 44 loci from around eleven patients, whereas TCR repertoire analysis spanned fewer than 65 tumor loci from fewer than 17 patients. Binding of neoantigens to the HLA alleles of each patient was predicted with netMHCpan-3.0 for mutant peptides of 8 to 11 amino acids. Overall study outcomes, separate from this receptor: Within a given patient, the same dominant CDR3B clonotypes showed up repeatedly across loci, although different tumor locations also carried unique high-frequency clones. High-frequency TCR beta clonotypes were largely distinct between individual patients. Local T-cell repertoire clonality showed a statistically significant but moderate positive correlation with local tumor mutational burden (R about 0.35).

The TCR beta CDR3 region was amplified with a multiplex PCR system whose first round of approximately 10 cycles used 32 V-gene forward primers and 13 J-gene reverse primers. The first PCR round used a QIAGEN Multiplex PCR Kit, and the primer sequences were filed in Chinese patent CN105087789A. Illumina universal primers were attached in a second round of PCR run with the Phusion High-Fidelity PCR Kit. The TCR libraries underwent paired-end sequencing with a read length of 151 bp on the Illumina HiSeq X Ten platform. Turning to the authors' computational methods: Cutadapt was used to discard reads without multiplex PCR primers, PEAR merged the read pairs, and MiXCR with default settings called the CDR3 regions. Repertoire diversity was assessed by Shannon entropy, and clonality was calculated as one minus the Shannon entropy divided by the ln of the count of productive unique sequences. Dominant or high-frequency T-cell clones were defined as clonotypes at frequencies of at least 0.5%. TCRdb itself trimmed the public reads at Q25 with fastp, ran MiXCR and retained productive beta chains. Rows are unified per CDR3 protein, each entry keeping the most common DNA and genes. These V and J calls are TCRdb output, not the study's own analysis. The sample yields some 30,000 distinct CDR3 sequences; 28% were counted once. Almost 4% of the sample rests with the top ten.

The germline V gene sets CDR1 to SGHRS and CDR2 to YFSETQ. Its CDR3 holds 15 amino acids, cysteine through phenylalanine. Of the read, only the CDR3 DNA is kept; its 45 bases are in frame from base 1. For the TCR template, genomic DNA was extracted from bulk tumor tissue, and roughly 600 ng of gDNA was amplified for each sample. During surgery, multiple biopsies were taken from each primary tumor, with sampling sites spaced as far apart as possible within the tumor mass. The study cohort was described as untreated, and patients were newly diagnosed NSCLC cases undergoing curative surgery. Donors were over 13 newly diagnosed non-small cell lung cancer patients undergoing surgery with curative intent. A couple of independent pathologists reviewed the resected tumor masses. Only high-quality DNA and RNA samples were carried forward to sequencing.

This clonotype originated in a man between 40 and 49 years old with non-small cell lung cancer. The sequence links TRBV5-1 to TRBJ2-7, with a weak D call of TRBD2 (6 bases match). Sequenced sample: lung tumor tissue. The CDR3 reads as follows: CASSLDGGTRGEHYF. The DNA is TGCGCCAGCAGCTTGGATGGAGGGACTCGGGGAGAGCATTACTTC.